Reported below is one TCR beta chain. Participants, about 18 to 90 years old, spanned fewer than 25 US areas. The entry originates in a study of blood T cell repertoires in COVID-19. On the study more broadly: Samples came from the United States, Italy and Spain, spanning acute and convalescent COVID-19. PBMCs, B-cell-depleted T cells, or T cells were the source of the cDNA or gDNA that made up the material.

The CDR3 spans 17 residues. V lost 3 bases, J lost 0 bases, and 9 bases stayed unmatched. Germline V gene sequence: CDR1 MDHEN, CDR2 SYDVKM. Original processing methods: Researchers report that nucleated cell counts were estimated from reference gene primer amplification. Produced via immunoSEQ multiplex PCR; TCRdb's table is partial and in-frame only. The V and J calls and clone size are taken from that table; D and trimming were inferred from the DNA. The repertoire consists of 180,000 or so clones, with about 79% occurring once and the leading ten covering around 15%. V gene TRBV28 combines with J gene TRBJ1-1; 8 nucleotides line up with TRBD1. This TCR was recovered from a man aged 50-59 years who had recovered from COVID-19. Sequenced input: PBMCs or T cells enriched from blood (not recorded which). CDR3 coding DNA: TGTGCCAGCAGTTTGTCCGGGACAGGTACGCTGAACACTGAAGCTTTCTTT. It codes for CASSLSGTGTLNTEAFF.